These T cell receptor beta chains were read from a single sample in a study of spatial heterogeneity in lung cancer. TCRdb re-derived calls from the 5' RACE reads in MiXCR, one entry per CDR3 protein. In the table there are tens of thousands of distinct CDR3 sequences, approximately 6.2% of which are singletons. The sample in question was PBMCs, obtained at surgery. All receptors derive from a male donor with early-stage non-small cell lung cancer. Each CDR3 is given with its conserved first and last residue. D genes are given only for firm matches. Not all rows give a size; the values are once, few, many and, for expanded clones, a class.

abundance,j_gene,d_gene,v_gene,CDR3aa,CDR3nt
many,TRBJ2-3,NA,TRBV9,CASSTVSGVGTDTQYF,TGTGCCAGCAGTACGGTCTCAGGGGTAGGCACAGATACGCAGTATTTT
few,TRBJ2-2,TRBD1,TRBV6-5,CASSASSGGGINTGELFF,TGTGCCAGCAGTGCATCCTCAGGGGGCGGAATTAACACCGGGGAGCTGTTTTTT
many,TRBJ2-7,NA,TRBV7-2,CASSLGGTDYEQYF,TGTGCCAGCAGCCTGGGAGGGACAGACTACGAGCAGTACTTC
NA,TRBJ1-5,NA,TRBV30,CAWSPKWVSNQPQHF,TGTGCCTGGAGTCCGAAGTGGGTGAGCAATCAGCCCCAGCATTTT
NA,TRBJ2-1,TRBD2,TRBV7-3,CASSPGGGLQNNEQFF,TGTGCCAGCAGTCCCGGGGGGGGACTTCAAAACAATGAGCAGTTCTTC
few,TRBJ2-3,NA,TRBV14,CASSQDYVLAGDTQYF,TGTGCCAGCAGCCAAGATTATGTCCTAGCCGGAGATACGCAGTATTTT
many,TRBJ1-1,NA,TRBV19,CASSIGGNTEAFF,TGTGCCAGTAGTATTGGCGGGAACACTGAAGCTTTCTTT
many,TRBJ2-2,TRBD2,TRBV27,CASSSPRLAGETGELFF,TGTGCCAGCAGTTCCCCCCGACTAGCGGGGGAAACCGGGGAGCTGTTTTTT
NA,TRBJ2-1,NA,TRBV23-1,CASSLESHPNNNEQFF,TGCGCCAGCAGTCTGGAATCCCACCCCAACAACAATGAGCAGTTCTTC
few,TRBJ2-4,NA,TRBV30,CAWRDKGAGNIQYF,TGTGCCTGGAGGGATAAGGGAGCGGGAAACATTCAGTACTTC
few,TRBJ2-3,TRBD2,TRBV7-2,CASSSIAGATDTQYF,TGTGCCAGCAGCTCGATAGCGGGAGCCACAGATACGCAGTATTTT
many,TRBJ1-1,TRBD1,TRBV7-2,CASSLGPGTGDVPFF,TGTGCCAGCAGCTTAGGCCCCGGGACAGGTGACGTCCCTTTCTTT
many,TRBJ2-1,TRBD2,TRBV7-2,CASSSSGKGGNEQFF,TGTGCCAGCAGCTCTAGCGGGAAGGGTGGCAATGAGCAGTTCTTC
many,TRBJ2-7,TRBD2,TRBV19,CASSPTSGVYEQYF,TGTGCCAGTAGTCCAACTAGCGGCGTCTACGAGCAGTACTTC
many,TRBJ1-2,TRBD1,TRBV2,CASSGQGATYGYTF,TGTGCCAGCAGTGGACAGGGGGCGACATATGGCTACACCTTC
many,TRBJ1-3,NA,TRBV5-1,CASSLAQSRETRVSGNTIYF,TGCGCCAGCAGCTTGGCCCAATCCAGGGAGACGCGGGTCTCTGGAAACACCATATATTTT
NA,TRBJ1-2,NA,TRBV28,CASSLLDGVGGYGYTF,TGTGCCAGCAGTTTATTGGACGGCGTAGGCGGCTATGGCTACACCTTC
many,TRBJ2-7,TRBD1,TRBV6-1,CASSTSIVGTGGHRQYEQYF,TGTGCCAGCAGTACCTCCATAGTGGGGACAGGGGGGCATCGCCAATACGAGCAGTACTTC
NA,TRBJ2-7,NA,TRBV3-1,CASSQRSGSKGYF,TGTGCCAGCAGCCAAAGGAGCGGCAGTAAAGGGTACTTC
many,TRBJ2-7,NA,TRBV20-1,CSARAHNLGDEQYF,TGCAGTGCTAGAGCACACAATCTGGGGGACGAGCAGTACTTC
many,TRBJ2-7,TRBD1,TRBV29-1,CSVEFGTGGSYEQYF,TGCAGCGTTGAGTTTGGGACAGGGGGCTCCTACGAGCAGTACTTC
many,TRBJ2-2,TRBD2,TRBV29-1,CSVRTSGSIWTGELFF,TGCAGCGTTCGGACTAGCGGGAGTATCTGGACCGGGGAGCTGTTTTTT
many,TRBJ1-1,NA,TRBV7-2,CASSLGGSPSSTEAFF,TGTGCCAGCAGCTTAGGGGGCAGCCCGTCGTCTACTGAAGCTTTCTTT
many,TRBJ2-3,NA,TRBV27,CASSLWGERTDTQYF,TGTGCCAGCAGTTTATGGGGTGAACGCACAGATACGCAGTATTTT
few,TRBJ1-1,TRBD1,TRBV7-8,CASSPRDRGHTEAFF,TGTGCCAGCAGCCCCCGAGACAGGGGGCATACTGAAGCTTTCTTT
many,TRBJ2-2,TRBD1,TRBV20-1,CSARAGQGARTGELFF,TGCAGTGCTAGAGCTGGACAGGGGGCGCGAACCGGGGAGCTGTTTTTT
NA,TRBJ2-3,NA,TRBV14,CASSHWGAPGRYF,TGTGCCAGCAGCCATTGGGGGGCCCCCGGGAGGTATTTT
many,TRBJ2-1,NA,TRBV3-1,CASSPLTGTPPHEQFF,TGTGCCAGCAGCCCGCTAACCGGGACTCCTCCCCATGAGCAGTTCTTC
many,TRBJ2-5,TRBD2,TRBV19,CASSMLAGQETQYF,TGTGCCAGTAGTATGCTAGCGGGACAAGAGACCCAGTACTTC
few,TRBJ1-6,TRBD1,TRBV18,CATRQGNSPLHF,TGTGCCACGAGACAGGGGAATTCACCCCTCCACTTT
many,TRBJ2-2,NA,TRBV5-4,CASSLWDSGSVGELFF,TGTGCCAGCAGCTTGTGGGACAGCGGGTCGGTCGGGGAGCTGTTTTTT
medium-sized,TRBJ2-6,NA,TRBV19,CASSIVSGANVLTF,TGTGCCAGTAGTATTGTCTCTGGGGCCAACGTCCTGACTTTC
many,TRBJ2-7,TRBD1,TRBV19,CASLEGQELYYEQYF,TGTGCCAGTCTCGAAGGACAGGAATTATACTACGAGCAGTACTTC
many,TRBJ2-3,NA,TRBV2,CASRANRAASTDTQYF,TGTGCCAGCAGAGCTAACAGGGCCGCAAGCACAGATACGCAGTATTTT
many,TRBJ2-3,NA,TRBV7-2,CASSPGTDTQYF,TGTGCCAGCAGTCCGGGCACAGATACGCAGTATTTT
many,TRBJ1-5,NA,TRBV19,CASSIYRDSNQPQHF,TGTGCCAGTAGTATATACAGAGATAGCAATCAGCCCCAGCATTTT
many,TRBJ2-5,TRBD2,TRBV7-9,CASSLGLAGSQETQYF,TGTGCCAGCAGCCTCGGACTAGCGGGGAGCCAAGAGACCCAGTACTTC
many,TRBJ2-1,TRBD2,TRBV7-8,CASSIRVAGVSYNEQFF,TGTGCCAGCAGCATTAGGGTAGCGGGAGTATCTTACAATGAGCAGTTCTTC
many,TRBJ2-6,TRBD1,TRBV30,CAWSASGQGASGANVLTF,TGTGCCTGGAGTGCATCTGGACAGGGGGCCTCTGGGGCCAACGTCCTGACTTTC
few,TRBJ2-3,NA,TRBV5-1,CASSLDRQGDTQYF,TGCGCCAGCAGCTTGGACCGCCAGGGGGATACGCAGTATTTT
many,TRBJ2-1,TRBD2,TRBV7-6,CASSLVAGGPGEQFF,TGTGCCAGCAGCTTAGTAGCGGGGGGGCCAGGTGAGCAGTTCTTC
medium-sized,TRBJ1-2,NA,TRBV27,CASSPLGDYGYTF,TGTGCCAGCAGTCCCCTGGGGGACTATGGCTACACCTTC
many,TRBJ2-2,NA,TRBV19,CASKGQSRTGELFF,TGTGCCAGTAAGGGGCAGAGTAGAACCGGGGAGCTGTTTTTT
few,TRBJ2-4,NA,TRBV19,CASSIDSLSKNIQYF,TGTGCCAGTAGTATAGACAGCCTATCCAAAAACATTCAGTACTTC
many,TRBJ1-4,TRBD1,TRBV18,CASSPGQGTEKLFF,TGTGCCAGCTCACCGGGACAGGGGACCGAAAAACTGTTTTTT
many,TRBJ2-3,TRBD2,TRBV6-2/TRBV6-3,CASSYDTSGTRVLASDTQYF,TGTGCCAGCAGTTACGACACCTCGGGGACTAGAGTTTTGGCGTCAGATACGCAGTATTTT
NA,TRBJ2-7,NA,TRBV5-1,CVSSFGRGGRGEQYF,TGCGTCAGCAGCTTTGGGCGGGGAGGCAGGGGCGAGCAGTACTTC
many,TRBJ1-1,NA,TRBV12-3/TRBV12-4,CASSLGSVRPNTEAFF,TGTGCCAGCAGTTTAGGCTCAGTCAGGCCGAACACTGAAGCTTTCTTT
medium-sized,TRBJ2-7,NA,TRBV20-1,CSARVEGLTYEQYF,TGCAGTGCTAGGGTCGAAGGACTAACCTACGAGCAGTACTTC
many,TRBJ1-3,NA,TRBV9,CASSVDGRGSGNTIYF,TGTGCCAGCAGCGTAGACGGCAGGGGCTCTGGAAACACCATATATTTT
once,TRBJ2-3,NA,TRBV27,CASSERTRDTQYF,TGTGCCTCCTCAGAGCGGACCAGGGATACGCAGTATTTT